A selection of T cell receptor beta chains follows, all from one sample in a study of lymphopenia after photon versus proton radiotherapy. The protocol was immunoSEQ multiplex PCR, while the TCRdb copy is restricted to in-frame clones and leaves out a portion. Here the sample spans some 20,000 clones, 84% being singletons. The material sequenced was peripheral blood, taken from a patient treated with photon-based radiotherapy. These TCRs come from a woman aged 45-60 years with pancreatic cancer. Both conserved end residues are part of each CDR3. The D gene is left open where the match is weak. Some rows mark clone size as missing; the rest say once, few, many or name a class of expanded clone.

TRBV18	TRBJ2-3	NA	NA	CASSPPWTTPNTDTQYF	TGTGCCAGCTCACCACCGTGGACTACGCCTAACACAGATACGCAGTATTTT
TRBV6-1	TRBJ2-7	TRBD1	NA	CASNIRTGTYEQYF	TGTGCCAGCAATATTAGGACAGGGACCTACGAGCAGTACTTC
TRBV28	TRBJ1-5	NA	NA	CASSRQDQPQHF	TGTGCCAGCAGTAGACAGGATCAGCCCCAGCATTTT
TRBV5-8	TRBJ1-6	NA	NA	CASRNDRIYSPLHF	TGTGCCAGCAGAAATGACAGGATCTATTCACCCCTCCACTTT
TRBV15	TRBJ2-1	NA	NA	CATSRDLSQNNEQFF	TGTGCCACCAGCAGAGATCTAAGCCAAAACAATGAGCAGTTCTTC
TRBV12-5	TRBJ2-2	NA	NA	CASSHNTGSGELFF	TGTGCTAGTAGCCATAATACCGGGTCCGGGGAGCTGTTTTTT
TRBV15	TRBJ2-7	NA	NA	CATSRVGSSSYEQYF	TGTGCCACCAGCAGAGTGGGCAGTTCATCCTACGAGCAGTACTTC
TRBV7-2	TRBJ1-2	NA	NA	CASSFRQILLGYGYTF	TGTGCCAGCAGCTTCCGACAGATACTACTGGGCTATGGCTACACCTTC
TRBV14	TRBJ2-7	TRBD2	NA	CASSRLTSGNTYF	TGTGCCAGCAGCCGATTGACTAGCGGAAATACGTACTTC
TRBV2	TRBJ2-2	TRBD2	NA	CASSARGLVETGELFF	TGTGCCAGCAGCGCCCGGGGACTAGTGGAGACCGGGGAGCTGTTTTTT
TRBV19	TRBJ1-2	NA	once	CASSPERESDGYTF	TGTGCCAGTAGCCCAGAGCGGGAAAGTGATGGCTACACCTTC
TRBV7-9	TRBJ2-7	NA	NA	CASSRHGTTYEQYF	TGTGCCAGCAGCAGACACGGGACAACGTACGAGCAGTACTTC
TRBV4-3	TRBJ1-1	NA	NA	CASSPTETGYTEAFF	TGCGCCAGCAGCCCCACCGAGACCGGATACACTGAAGCTTTCTTT
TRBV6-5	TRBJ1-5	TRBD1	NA	CASSFYRGGDQPQHF	TGTGCCAGCAGTTTCTACAGGGGAGGCGATCAGCCCCAGCATTTT
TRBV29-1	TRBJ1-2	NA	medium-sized	CSVTTENYGYTF	TGCAGCGTGACGACAGAGAACTATGGCTACACCTTC
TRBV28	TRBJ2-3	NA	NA	CASSFPQTVDTQYF	TGTGCCAGCAGTTTCCCTCAGACAGTAGATACGCAGTATTTT
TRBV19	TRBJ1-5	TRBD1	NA	CASSRRPGQGLGLNQPQHF	TGTGCCAGTAGTAGGAGACCGGGACAGGGTTTGGGTTTAAATCAGCCCCAGCATTTT
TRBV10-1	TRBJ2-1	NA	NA	CASSESGDGSWVF	TGCGCCAGCAGTGAGTCGGGAGACGGTTCTTGGGTCTTC
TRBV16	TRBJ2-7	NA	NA	CASSPPRGGGPGEQYF	TGTGCCAGCAGCCCCCCCCGGGGCGGAGGCCCAGGGGAGCAGTACTTC
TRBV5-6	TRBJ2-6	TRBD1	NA	CASSLFGQGVSGANVLTF	TGTGCCAGCAGCTTGTTCGGACAGGGGGTCTCTGGGGCCAACGTCCTGACTTTC
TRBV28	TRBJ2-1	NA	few	CASSFDPGVVRGEQFF	TGTGCCAGCAGTTTCGACCCCGGTGTCGTGCGGGGTGAGCAGTTCTTC
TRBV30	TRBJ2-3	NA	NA	CAWSALGSTTDTQYF	TGTGCCTGGAGTGCTCTGGGCAGTACCACAGATACGCAGTATTTT
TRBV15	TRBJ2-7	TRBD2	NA	CAARTSGSYEQYF	TGTGCCGCCCGGACTAGCGGATCGTACGAGCAGTACTTC
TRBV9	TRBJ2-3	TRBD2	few	CASSIPSGRAPDRTDTQYF	TGTGCCAGCAGCATACCTAGCGGGAGGGCCCCGGACCGCACAGATACGCAGTATTTT
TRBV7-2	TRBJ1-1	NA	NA	CASSLSPAMNTEAFF	TGTGCCAGCAGCTTAAGTCCAGCCATGAACACTGAAGCTTTCTTT
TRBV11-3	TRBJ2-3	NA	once	CASSLGAREIDTQYF	TGTGCCAGCAGCTTAGGGGCCAGGGAGATAGATACGCAGTATTTT
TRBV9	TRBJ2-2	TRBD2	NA	CASSGWTSGAGELFF	TGTGCCAGCAGCGGTTGGACTAGCGGGGCCGGGGAGCTGTTTTTT
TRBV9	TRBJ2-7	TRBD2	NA	CASSEAGGSYYYEQYF	TGTGCCAGCAGTGAAGCGGGAGGATCGTACTACTACGAGCAGTACTTC
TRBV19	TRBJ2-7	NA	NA	CASKGPDLYEQYF	TGTGCCAGTAAGGGACCTGATCTCTACGAGCAGTACTTC
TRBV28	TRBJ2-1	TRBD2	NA	CASSLGRESYNEQFF	TGTGCCAGCAGTTTAGGGAGGGAGTCCTACAATGAGCAGTTCTTC
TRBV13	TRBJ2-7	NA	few	CASSPYSYEQYF	TGTGCCAGCAGCCCCTACTCCTACGAGCAGTACTTC
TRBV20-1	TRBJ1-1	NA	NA	CSSPQGLEAFF	TGCTCAAGCCCACAGGGCCTTGAGGCTTTCTTT
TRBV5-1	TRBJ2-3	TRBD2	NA	CASSLGLAGEVDTQYF	TGCGCCAGCAGCTTGGGACTAGCGGGAGAGGTAGATACGCAGTATTTT
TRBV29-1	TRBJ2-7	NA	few	CSVEDSPTGAYEQYF	TGCAGCGTTGAAGATTCCCCGACAGGTGCCTACGAGCAGTACTTC
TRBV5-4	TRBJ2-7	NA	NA	CASSLAPGSGYEQYF	TGTGCCAGCAGCTTAGCGCCGGGGAGCGGGTACGAGCAGTACTTC
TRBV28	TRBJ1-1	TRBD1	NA	CASKNRDSTEAFF	TGTGCCAGCAAGAACCGGGACAGCACTGAAGCTTTCTTT
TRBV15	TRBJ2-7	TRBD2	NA	CATSLGTSGRIYEQYF	TGTGCCACCAGCCTCGGGACTAGCGGGAGGATCTACGAGCAGTACTTC
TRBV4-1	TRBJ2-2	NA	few	CASSQESGFAGELFF	TGCGCCAGCAGCCAAGAATCTGGGTTCGCCGGGGAGCTGTTTTTT
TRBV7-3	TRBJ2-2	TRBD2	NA	CASSLSEGLAGGSLGTTGELFF	TGTGCCAGCAGCTTATCCGAAGGACTAGCGGGAGGTTCATTGGGGACCACCGGGGAGCTGTTTTTT
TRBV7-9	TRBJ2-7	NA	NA	CASSPTPTMNYEQYF	TGTGCCAGCAGCCCGACACCAACAATGAACTACGAGCAGTACTTC
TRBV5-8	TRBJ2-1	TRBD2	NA	CASRFPGLAGQDEQFF	TGTGCCAGCAGGTTCCCGGGACTAGCGGGACAGGATGAGCAGTTCTTC
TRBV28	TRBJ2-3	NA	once	CASSSPKLGRGGGDTQYF	TGTGCCAGCAGTTCCCCTAAGCTCGGACGTGGGGGCGGCGATACGCAGTATTTT
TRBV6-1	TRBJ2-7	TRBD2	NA	CASIFWETSGGEQYF	TGTGCCAGCATTTTCTGGGAGACTAGCGGCGGAGAGCAGTACTTC
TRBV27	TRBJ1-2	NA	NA	CASSLGADYGYTF	TGTGCCAGCAGCCTAGGGGCAGACTATGGCTACACCTTC
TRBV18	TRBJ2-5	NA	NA	CASSPKPILNGETQYF	TGTGCCAGCTCACCTAAACCAATCTTAAACGGAGAGACCCAGTACTTC
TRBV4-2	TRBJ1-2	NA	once	CASSQELTDNYGYTF	TGTGCCAGCAGCCAAGAATTGACGGATAACTATGGCTACACCTTC
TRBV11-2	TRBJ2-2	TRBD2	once	CASSSGLAGGVGELFF	TGTGCCAGCAGCTCAGGACTAGCGGGAGGAGTCGGGGAGCTGTTTTTT
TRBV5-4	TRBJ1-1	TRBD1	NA	CASSGTPGQGLFAEAFF	TGTGCCAGCAGCGGAACTCCGGGACAGGGCTTGTTTGCTGAAGCTTTCTTT
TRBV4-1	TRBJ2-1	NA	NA	CASSQDGTSYNEQFF	TGCGCCAGCAGCCAAGATGGGACCAGTTACAATGAGCAGTTCTTC
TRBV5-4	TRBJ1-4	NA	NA	CASSRRSGDDEKLFF	TGTGCCAGCAGCAGGCGTTCGGGGGATGATGAAAAACTGTTTTTT
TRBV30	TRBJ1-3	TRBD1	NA	CAWSRDRSSGNTIYF	TGTGCCTGGAGCCGGGACAGGAGTTCTGGAAACACCATATATTTT
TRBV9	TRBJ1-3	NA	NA	CASSVGQGPGNTIYF	TGTGCCAGCAGCGTAGGGCAAGGCCCTGGAAACACCATATATTTT
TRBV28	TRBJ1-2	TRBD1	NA	CASSFGTGTNANYGYTF	TGTGCCAGCAGTTTTGGGACAGGGACCAATGCTAACTATGGCTACACCTTC
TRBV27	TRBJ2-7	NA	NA	CASRYEAGAYEQYF	TGTGCCAGCAGATATGAGGCTGGGGCCTACGAGCAGTACTTC
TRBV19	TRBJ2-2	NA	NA	CASSSKQGRTGELFF	TGTGCCAGTAGTTCCAAACAGGGCCGCACCGGGGAGCTGTTTTTT
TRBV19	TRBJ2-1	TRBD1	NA	CASSIMGTGGHNEQFF	TGTGCCAGTAGTATTATGGGGACAGGGGGGCACAATGAGCAGTTCTTC
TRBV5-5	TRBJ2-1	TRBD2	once	CASSLVTSGGLSYNEQFF	TGTGCCAGCAGCTTGGTAACTAGCGGGGGACTGTCCTACAATGAGCAGTTCTTC
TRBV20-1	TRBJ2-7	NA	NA	CSALLGYEQYF	TGCAGTGCCCTTCTAGGCTACGAGCAGTACTTC
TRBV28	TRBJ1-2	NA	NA	CASNQDSYGYTF	TGTGCCAGCAACCAAGACAGCTATGGCTACACCTTC
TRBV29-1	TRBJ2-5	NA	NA	CSVAQTSFEETQYF	TGCAGCGTTGCCCAGACTAGTTTTGAAGAGACCCAGTACTTC